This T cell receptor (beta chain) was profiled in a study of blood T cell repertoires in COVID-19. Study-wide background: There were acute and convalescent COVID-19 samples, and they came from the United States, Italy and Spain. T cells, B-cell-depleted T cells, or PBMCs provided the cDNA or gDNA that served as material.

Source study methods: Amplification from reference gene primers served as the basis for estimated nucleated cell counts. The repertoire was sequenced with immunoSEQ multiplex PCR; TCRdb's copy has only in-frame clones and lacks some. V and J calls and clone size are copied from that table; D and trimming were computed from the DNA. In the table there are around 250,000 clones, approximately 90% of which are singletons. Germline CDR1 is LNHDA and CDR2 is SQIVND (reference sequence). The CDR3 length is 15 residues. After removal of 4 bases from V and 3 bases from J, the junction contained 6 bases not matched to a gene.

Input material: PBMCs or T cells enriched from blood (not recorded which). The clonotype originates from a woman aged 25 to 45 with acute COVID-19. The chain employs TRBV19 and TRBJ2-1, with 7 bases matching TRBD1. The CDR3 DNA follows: TGTGCCAGTAGTACCCCCGGGACAGACTACAATGAGCAGTTCTTC. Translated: CASSTPGTDYNEQFF.